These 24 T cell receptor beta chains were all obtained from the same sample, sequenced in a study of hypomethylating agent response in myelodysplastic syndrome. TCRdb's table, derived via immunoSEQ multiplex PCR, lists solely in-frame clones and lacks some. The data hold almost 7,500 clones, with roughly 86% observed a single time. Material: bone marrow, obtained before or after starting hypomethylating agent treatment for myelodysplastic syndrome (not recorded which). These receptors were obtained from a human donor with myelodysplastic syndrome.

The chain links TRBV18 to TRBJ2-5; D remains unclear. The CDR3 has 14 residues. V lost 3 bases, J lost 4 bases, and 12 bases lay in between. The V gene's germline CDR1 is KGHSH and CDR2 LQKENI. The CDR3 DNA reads TGTGCCAGCTCACCGACGACGTATCGAGAGACCCAGTACTTC. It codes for CASSPTTYRETQYF.

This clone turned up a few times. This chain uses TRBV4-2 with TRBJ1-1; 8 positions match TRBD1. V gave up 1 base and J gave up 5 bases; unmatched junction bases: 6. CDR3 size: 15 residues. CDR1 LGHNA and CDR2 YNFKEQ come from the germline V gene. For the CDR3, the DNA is TGTGCCAGCAGCCAAGGGGGGAACAGGGGGACTGAAGCTTTCTTT. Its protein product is CASSQGGNRGTEAFF.

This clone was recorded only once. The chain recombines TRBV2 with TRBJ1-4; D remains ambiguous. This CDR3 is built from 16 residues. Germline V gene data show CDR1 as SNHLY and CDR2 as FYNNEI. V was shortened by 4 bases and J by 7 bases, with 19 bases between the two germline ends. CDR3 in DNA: TGTGCCAGCAGTGGACCGGGGTTGCAGGATCGTGAAAAACTGTTTTTT. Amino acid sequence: CASSGPGLQDREKLFF.

The chain's CDR3 is CASDGQGAIGTEAFF. CDR3 DNA: TGTGCCAGCGATGGACAGGGGGCTATCGGGACTGAAGCTTTCTTT. The rearrangement joins TRBV25-1 to TRBJ1-1, with 11 nucleotides matching TRBD1. The germline gives CDR1 MGHDK, CDR2 SYGVNS. V was clipped by 8 bases and J by 5 bases; unmatched bases: 10. This CDR3 has 15 residues.

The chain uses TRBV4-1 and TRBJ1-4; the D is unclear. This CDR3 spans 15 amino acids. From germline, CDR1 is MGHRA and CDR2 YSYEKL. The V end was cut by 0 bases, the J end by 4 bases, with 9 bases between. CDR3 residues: CASSQERFLNEKLFF. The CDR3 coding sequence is TGCGCCAGCAGCCAAGAAAGGTTCCTTAATGAAAAACTGTTTTTT.

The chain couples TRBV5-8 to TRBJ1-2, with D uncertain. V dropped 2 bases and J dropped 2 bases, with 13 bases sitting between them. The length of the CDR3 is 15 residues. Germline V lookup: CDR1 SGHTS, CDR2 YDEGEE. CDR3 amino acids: CASSLSLRINYGYTF. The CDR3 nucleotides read TGTGCCAGCAGCTTATCCCTCAGAATCAACTATGGCTACACCTTC. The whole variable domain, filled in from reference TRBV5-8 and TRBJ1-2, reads EAGVTQSPTHLIKTRGQQATLRCSPISGHTSVYWYQQALGLGLQFLLWYDEGEERNRGNFPPRFSGRQFPNYSSELNVNALELEDSALYLCASSLSLRINYGYTFGSGTRLTVV.

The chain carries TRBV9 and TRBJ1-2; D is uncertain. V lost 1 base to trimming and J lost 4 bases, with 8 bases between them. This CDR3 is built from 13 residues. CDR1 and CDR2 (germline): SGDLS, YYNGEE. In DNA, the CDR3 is TGTGCCAGCAGCGTATCCCAATCCTATGGCTACACCTTC. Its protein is CASSVSQSYGYTF.

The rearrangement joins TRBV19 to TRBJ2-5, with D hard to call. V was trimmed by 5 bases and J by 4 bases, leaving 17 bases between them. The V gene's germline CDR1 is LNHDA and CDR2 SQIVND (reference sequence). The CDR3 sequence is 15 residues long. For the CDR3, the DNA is TGTGCCAGTAGTTCCGGTGTCGGGTCTCGAGAGACCCAGTACTTC. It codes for CASSSGVGSRETQYF.

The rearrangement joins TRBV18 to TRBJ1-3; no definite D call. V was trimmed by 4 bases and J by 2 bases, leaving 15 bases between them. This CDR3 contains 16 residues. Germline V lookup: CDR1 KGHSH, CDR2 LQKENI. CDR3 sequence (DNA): TGTGCCAGCTCACTATCCCGGGCGCCGGCTGGAAACACCATATATTTT. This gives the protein CASSLSRAPAGNTIYF.

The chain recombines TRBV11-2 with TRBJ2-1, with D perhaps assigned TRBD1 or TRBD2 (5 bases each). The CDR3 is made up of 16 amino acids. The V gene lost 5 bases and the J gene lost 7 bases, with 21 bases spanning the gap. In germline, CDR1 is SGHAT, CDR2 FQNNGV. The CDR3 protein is CASSIRGSGRRNEQFF. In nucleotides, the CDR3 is TGTGCCAGCAGCATAAGGGGATCGGGACGGAGAAATGAGCAGTTCTTC.

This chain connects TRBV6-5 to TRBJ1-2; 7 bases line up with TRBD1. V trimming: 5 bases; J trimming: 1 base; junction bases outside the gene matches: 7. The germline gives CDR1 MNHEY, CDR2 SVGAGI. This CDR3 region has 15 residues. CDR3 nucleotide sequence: TGTGCCAGCAGTACCCGACAGGGACTTAACTATGGCTACACCTTC. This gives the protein CASSTRQGLNYGYTF.

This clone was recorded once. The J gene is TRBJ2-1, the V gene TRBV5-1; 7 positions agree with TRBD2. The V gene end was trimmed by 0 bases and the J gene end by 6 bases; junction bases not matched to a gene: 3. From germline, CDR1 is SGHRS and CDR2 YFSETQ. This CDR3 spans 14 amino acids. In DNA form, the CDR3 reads TGCGCCAGCAGCTTGGCTCCTAGCGGCAATGAGCAGTTCTTC. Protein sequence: CASSLAPSGNEQFF.

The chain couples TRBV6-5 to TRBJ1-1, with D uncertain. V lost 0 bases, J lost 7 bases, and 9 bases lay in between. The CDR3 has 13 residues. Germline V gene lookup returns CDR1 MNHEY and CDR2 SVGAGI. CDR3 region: CASSYSEKIEAFF. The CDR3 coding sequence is TGTGCCAGCAGTTACTCGGAAAAAATTGAAGCTTTCTTT.

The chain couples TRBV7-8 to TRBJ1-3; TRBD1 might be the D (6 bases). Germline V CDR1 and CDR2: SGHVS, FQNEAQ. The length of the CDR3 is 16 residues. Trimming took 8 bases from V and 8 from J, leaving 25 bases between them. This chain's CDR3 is CASARGSWGTWDTIYF. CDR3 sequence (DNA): TGTGCCAGCGCGAGGGGGTCCTGGGGGACCTGGGACACCATATATTTT.

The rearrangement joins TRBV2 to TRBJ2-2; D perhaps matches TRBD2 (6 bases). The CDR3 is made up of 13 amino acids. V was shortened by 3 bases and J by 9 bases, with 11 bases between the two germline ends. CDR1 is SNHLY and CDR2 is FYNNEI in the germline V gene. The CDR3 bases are TGTGCCAGCAGTGAGCGGGGTGCAAGGGAGCTGTTTTTT. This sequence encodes CASSERGARELFF. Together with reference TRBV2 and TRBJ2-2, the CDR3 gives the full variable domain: EPEVTQTPSHQVTQMGQEVILRCVPISNHLYFYWYRQILGQKVEFLVSFYNNEISEKSEIFDDQFSVERPDGSNFTLKIRSTKLEDSAMYFCASSERGARELFFGEGSRLTVL.

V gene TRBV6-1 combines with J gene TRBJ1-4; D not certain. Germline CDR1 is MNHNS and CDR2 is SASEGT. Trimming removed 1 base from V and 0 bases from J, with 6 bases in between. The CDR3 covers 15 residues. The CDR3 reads CASSEVVATNEKLFF. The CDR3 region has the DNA TGTGCCAGCAGTGAAGTCGTAGCAACTAATGAAAAACTGTTTTTT.

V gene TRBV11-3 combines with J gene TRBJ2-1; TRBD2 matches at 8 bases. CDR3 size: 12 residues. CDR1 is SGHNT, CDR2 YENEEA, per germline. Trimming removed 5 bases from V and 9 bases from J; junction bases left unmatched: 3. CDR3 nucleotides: TGTGCCAGCAGCCCCGGGGGGGCTGAGCAGTTCTTC. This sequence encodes CASSPGGAEQFF.

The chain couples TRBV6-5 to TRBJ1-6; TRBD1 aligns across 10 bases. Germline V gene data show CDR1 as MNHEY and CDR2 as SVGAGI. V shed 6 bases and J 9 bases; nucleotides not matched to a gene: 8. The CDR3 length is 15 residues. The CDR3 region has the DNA TGTGCCAGCAGCTCCCTTGACAGGGGGCTTTCACCCCTCCACTTT. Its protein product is CASSSLDRGLSPLHF.

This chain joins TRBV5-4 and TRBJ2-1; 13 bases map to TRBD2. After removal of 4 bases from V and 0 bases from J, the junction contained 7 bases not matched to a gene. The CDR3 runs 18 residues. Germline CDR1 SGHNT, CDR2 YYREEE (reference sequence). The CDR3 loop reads CASSLGLAGTSSYNEQFF. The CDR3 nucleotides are TGTGCCAGCAGCCTGGGACTAGCGGGGACGAGCTCCTACAATGAGCAGTTCTTC.

CDR3 coding DNA: TGTGCCAGCAGCCCGGGACAGGGGGCTTACGAGCAGTACTTC. Its protein product is CASSPGQGAYEQYF. The gene calls are TRBV5-6 and TRBJ2-7, with 12 positions matching TRBD1. In germline, CDR1 is SGHDT, CDR2 YYEEEE. Germline trimming cut 4 bases from V and 4 bases from J; bases unmatched to any gene: 3. CDR3 length: 14 residues.

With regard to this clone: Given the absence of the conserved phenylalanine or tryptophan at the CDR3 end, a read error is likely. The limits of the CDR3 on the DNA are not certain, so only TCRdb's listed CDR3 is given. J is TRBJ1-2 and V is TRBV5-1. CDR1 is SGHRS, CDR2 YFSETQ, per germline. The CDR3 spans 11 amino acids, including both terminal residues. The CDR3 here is CASSVDGYNTL.

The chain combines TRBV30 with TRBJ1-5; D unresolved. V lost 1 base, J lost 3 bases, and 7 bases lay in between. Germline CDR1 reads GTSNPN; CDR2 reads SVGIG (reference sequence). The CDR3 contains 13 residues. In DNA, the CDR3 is TGTGCCTGGAGTGATATGGACAATCAGCCCCAGCATTTT. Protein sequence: CAWSDMDNQPQHF.

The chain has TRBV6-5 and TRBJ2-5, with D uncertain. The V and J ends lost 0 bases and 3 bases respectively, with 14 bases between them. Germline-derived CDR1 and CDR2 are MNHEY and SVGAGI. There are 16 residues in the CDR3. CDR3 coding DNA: TGTGCCAGCAGTTACTCGACGGTCAGTGGGGAAGAGACCCAGTACTTC. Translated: CASSYSTVSGEETQYF.

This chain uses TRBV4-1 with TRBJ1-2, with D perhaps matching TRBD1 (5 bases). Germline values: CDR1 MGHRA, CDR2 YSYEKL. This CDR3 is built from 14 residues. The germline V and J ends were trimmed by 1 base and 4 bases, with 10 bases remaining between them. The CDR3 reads CASSQVGAAYGYTF. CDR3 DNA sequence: TGCGCCAGCAGCCAAGTCGGGGCCGCCTATGGCTACACCTTC.